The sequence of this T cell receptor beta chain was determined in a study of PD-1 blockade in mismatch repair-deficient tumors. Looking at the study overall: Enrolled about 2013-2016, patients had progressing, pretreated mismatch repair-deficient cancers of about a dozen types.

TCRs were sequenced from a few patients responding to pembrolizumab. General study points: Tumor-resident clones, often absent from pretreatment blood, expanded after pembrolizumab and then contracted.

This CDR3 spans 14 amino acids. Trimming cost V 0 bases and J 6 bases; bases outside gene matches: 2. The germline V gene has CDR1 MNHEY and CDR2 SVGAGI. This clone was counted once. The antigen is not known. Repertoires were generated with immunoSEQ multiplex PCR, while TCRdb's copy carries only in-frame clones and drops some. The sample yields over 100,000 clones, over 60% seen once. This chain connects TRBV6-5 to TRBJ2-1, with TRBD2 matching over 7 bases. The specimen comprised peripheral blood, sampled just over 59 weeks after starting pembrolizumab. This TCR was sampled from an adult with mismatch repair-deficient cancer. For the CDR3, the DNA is TGTGCCAGCAGTTACTCGACGGGAGGCAATGAGCAGTTCTTC. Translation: CASSYSTGGNEQFF.